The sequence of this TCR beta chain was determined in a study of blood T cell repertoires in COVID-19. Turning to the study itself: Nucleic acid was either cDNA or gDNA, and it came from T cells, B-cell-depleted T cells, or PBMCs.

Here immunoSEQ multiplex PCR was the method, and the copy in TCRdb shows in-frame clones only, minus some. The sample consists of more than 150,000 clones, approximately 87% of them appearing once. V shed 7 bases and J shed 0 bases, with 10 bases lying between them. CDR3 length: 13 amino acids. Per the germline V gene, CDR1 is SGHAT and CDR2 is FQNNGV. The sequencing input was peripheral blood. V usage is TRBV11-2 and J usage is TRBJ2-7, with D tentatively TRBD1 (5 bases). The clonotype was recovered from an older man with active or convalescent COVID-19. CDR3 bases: TGTGCCAGCATCGGACACCTCTCCTACGAGCAGTACTTC. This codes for CASIGHLSYEQYF.